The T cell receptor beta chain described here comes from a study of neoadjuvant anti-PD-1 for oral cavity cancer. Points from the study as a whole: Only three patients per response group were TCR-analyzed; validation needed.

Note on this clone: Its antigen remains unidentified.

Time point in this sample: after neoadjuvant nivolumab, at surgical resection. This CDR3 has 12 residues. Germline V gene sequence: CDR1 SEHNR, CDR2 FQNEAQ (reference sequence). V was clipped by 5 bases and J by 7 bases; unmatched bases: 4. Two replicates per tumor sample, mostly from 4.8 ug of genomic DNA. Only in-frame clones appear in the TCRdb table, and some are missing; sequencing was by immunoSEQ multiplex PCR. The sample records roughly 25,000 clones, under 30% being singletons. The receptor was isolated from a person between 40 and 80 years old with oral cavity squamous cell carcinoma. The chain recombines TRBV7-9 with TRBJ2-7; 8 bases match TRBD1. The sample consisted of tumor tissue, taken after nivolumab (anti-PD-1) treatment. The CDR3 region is CASSGQGGEQYF. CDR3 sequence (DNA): TGTGCCAGCAGCGGACAGGGAGGTGAGCAGTACTTC.